This T cell receptor (beta chain) was sequenced during a study of a mutant IDH1 vaccine in newly diagnosed glioma (dated by TCRdb to the early 2020s). Background on the whole study: Vaccination started 4-6 weeks after radiotherapy alone, or was given together with temozolomide cycles in the groups whose treatment included chemotherapy. Of the 30 to 35 treated patients, 62.5% were male and 37.5% were female, and a mean age of roughly 37 years was recorded. Prior to enrollment, standard therapy consisting of radiotherapy alone, temozolomide alone, or radiochemotherapy with temozolomide had been administered to patients, with the combination being received by most patients. The week-35 safety follow-up took place at visit V12, and the week-47 end of study took place at visit V13. Peripheral blood was collected at six visits: V03 (baseline), V05, V07, V10, V12 and V13. Longitudinal TCRB deep sequencing was done for 25 treated patients, wherever samples were available for exploratory analyses. What the study reported, not specific to this receptor: Immune responses induced by the vaccine were seen in approximately 92% of patients across multiple MHC alleles. Changes in the top peripheral T cell clonotypes picked up by TCRB sequencing did not appear to be linked to pseudoprogression. PBMC samples for TCRB deep sequencing were selected based on availability. The authors stated that sample limitations prevented analyses of patient blood samples from being reproduced.

The library was made by the immunoSEQ multiplex PCR assay. Rearranged TCR beta chain sequences were amplified with the hsTCRB Kit following the manufacturer's protocol. An Illumina MiSeq was used to sequence the TCRB libraries. In the original analysis: The kit vendor's proprietary platform handled demultiplexing, trimming and gene mapping. In its TCRdb copy, this immuneACCESS table keeps in-frame sequences only and misses some clones. Where compared with another copy, unresolved V genes explain less than half of these, and the others have no known cause. The V and J calls and clone size are taken from that table; D and trimming were inferred from the DNA. This sample lists about 68,000 clones; almost 85% were detected once. The ten biggest clones cover 10% to 15% of the sample. Points on this clone: This receptor's antigen is unknown. Base-call qualities are not available, and no considerably larger clone is one nucleotide away.

The time point label of this sample denotes: week 35, safety follow-up. Each vaccine dose was 300 ug of a 20-mer mutant IDH1 peptide in Montanide, given subcutaneously with topical imiquimod. Patients received eight vaccinations in weeks 1, 3, 5, 7, 11, 15, 19 and 23, corresponding to visits V03 through V10. The donors had newly diagnosed IDH1-mutant astrocytomas of WHO grade 3 or 4 that showed loss of nuclear ATRX. The samples were drawn from NOA16, a multicentre, single-arm, open-label phase I trial in Germany that tested a mutant IDH1 peptide vaccine in humans for the first time. Genomic DNA for TCRB sequencing was extracted from EDTA blood using the DNeasy Blood and Tissue Kit. The CDR3 spans 15 residues, from the cysteine through the phenylalanine. CDR3 DNA only is kept here, 45 bases in frame from base 1. V loses 3 bases of germline sequence and J loses 0 bases, and the interval between the two ends is 11 bases. The germline V gene sets CDR1 to SGHTA and CDR2 to FQGNSA.

The receptor's source is a man aged 18 to 35 with glioma. This chain joins TRBV7-2 to TRBJ1-1, with the D gene call left open. The sample consisted of PBMCs, taken from a glioma patient whose treatment included an IDH1 peptide vaccine. The base sequence is TGTGCCAGCAGCTTGAGAGTGGCGGTGAACACTGAAGCTTTCTTT. The resulting protein is CASSLRVAVNTEAFF.